Below, 27 T cell receptor beta chains from the same sample are listed, as sequenced in a study of cytomegalovirus exposure and HLA in healthy donors. The PCR used 60 Vbeta and 13 Jbeta primers. Assay used: immunoSEQ multiplex PCR; TCRdb lists only in-frame clones, some missing. This sample yields under 150,000 clones, of which approximately 85% are seen a single time; under 7% belongs to the top ten. What was sequenced was PBMCs. The receptor source for this set is a woman in her twenties or thirties in good health and CMV-seropositive.

CDR3 protein: CASRGANLREAFF. The CDR3 region has the DNA TGTGCCAGCAGGGGGGCCAACCTACGCGAAGCTTTCTTT. V gene TRBV6-5 combines with J gene TRBJ1-1; tentative D call: TRBD1 (6 bases). The CDR3 covers 13 residues. Germline values: CDR1 MNHEY, CDR2 SVGAGI. Between the trimmed V and J ends, which lost 6 bases and 8 bases, there was a span of 16 bases.

The CDR3 loop reads CASSSQGAGNTEAFF. The CDR3 DNA reads TGCGCCAGCAGCTCCCAGGGGGCTGGGAACACTGAAGCTTTCTTT. The chain couples TRBV5-1 to TRBJ1-1; TRBD1 agrees at 8 bases. Germline loops: CDR1 SGHRS, CDR2 YFSETQ. With 3 bases clipped from V and 1 base from J, the junction kept 5 bases outside the gene matches. This CDR3 is built from 15 residues.

This clone was observed a handful of times. The chain employs TRBV28 and TRBJ1-1; the D gene is possibly TRBD1 (5 bases). Looked up from germline, CDR1 is MDHEN and CDR2 is SYDVKM. Trimming removed 10 bases at V and 0 bases at J, with 12 bases between. The CDR3 has 13 residues. This CDR3 reads CATGDSLNTEAFF. As DNA, the CDR3 is TGTGCCACCGGGGACTCTTTGAACACTGAAGCTTTCTTT.

About this clone: One end of the junction varies from germline; a read error may be responsible. The chain joins TRBV2 to TRBJ1-1, with D possibly TRBD1 on 6 matching bases. The CDR3 totals 11 residues. The germline V gene has CDR1 SNHLY and CDR2 FYNNEI. The CDR3, as DNA: TGTGCCAGCGGGATAGGGACAACGACGATCTTT. This codes for CASGIGTTTIF.

The chain links TRBV2 to TRBJ2-3; tentative D call: TRBD2 (6 bases). Deletions cut 4 bases from V and 1 base from J, with 12 bases between. The CDR3 spans 15 residues. Germline V gene lookup returns CDR1 SNHLY and CDR2 FYNNEI. CDR3 DNA sequence: TGTGCCAGCAGTGGAGGGATAGCGGGCACAGATACGCAGTATTTT. It specifies CASSGGIAGTDTQYF.

V usage is TRBV28 and J usage is TRBJ1-2, with D unresolved. The CDR3 is made up of 15 amino acids. The V end was cut by 1 base, the J end by 5 bases, with 14 bases between. Germline V CDR1 and CDR2: MDHEN, SYDVKM. In DNA, the CDR3 is TGTGCCAGCAGTTTATTAGACGGGGTGGGGTATGGCTACACCTTC. Translation gives CASSLLDGVGYGYTF.

The chain has TRBV7-9 and TRBJ1-3; TRBD1 matches 9 bases. Germline-derived CDR1 and CDR2 are SEHNR and FQNEAQ (reference sequence). Trimming took 11 bases from V and 5 from J; bases not matched to a gene: 7. There are 13 residues in the CDR3. CDR3 protein: CARDRAKRNTIYF. DNA for the CDR3: TGTGCCCGGGACAGGGCTAAGAGAAACACCATATATTTT.

This chain joins TRBV5-1 and TRBJ2-3; D might be TRBD2 (7 bases). The ends were cut back, 4 bases at V and 4 bases at J, with 10 bases in the middle. Germline V gives CDR1 SGHRS, CDR2 YFSETQ. This CDR3 comprises 13 residues. The CDR3 bases are TGCGCCAGCAGCGGAGGGGGGGCAGATACGCAGTATTTT. Amino acid sequence: CASSGGGADTQYF.

The chain combines TRBV2 with TRBJ1-1; D is ambiguous. V was trimmed by 8 bases and J by 5 bases, leaving 18 bases between them. The CDR3 is 14 amino acids. CDR1 and CDR2 (germline): SNHLY, FYNNEI. Here the CDR3 DNA reads TGTGCCAGCGTTGTTGAGGGTGGAGGAACTGAAGCTTTCTTT. This gives the protein CASVVEGGGTEAFF.

This chain joins TRBV5-8 and TRBJ1-2; 9 nucleotides align to TRBD1. Germline CDR1 and CDR2: SGHTS and YDEGEE. The CDR3 covers 14 residues. V gave up 3 bases and J gave up 5 bases; unmatched junction bases: 5. Written as DNA, the CDR3 is TGTGCCAGCAGCTCGGGGACAGGGAAATATGGCTACACCTTC. It codes for CASSSGTGKYGYTF.

The rearrangement links TRBV9 to TRBJ1-1; 8 nucleotides align to TRBD1. The length of the CDR3 is 14 residues. Germline values: CDR1 SGDLS, CDR2 YYNGEE. V was pared by 3 bases and J by 4 bases, with 5 bases of the junction left unmatched. This CDR3 is CASSGPGGGTEAFF. In nucleotides, the CDR3 is TGTGCCAGCAGCGGACCAGGGGGCGGCACTGAAGCTTTCTTT.

This clone was seen a few times. The gene calls are TRBV7-6 and TRBJ2-1, with D maybe TRBD1 (6 bases). Germline values: CDR1 SGHVS, CDR2 FNYEAQ. Trimming took 3 bases from V and 7 from J, leaving 16 bases between them. This CDR3 comprises 15 residues. This chain's CDR3 is CASSFLASQGNEQFF. In nucleotides, the CDR3 is TGTGCCAGCAGCTTTTTGGCCTCTCAGGGGAATGAGCAGTTCTTC.

This clone showed up just a few times. The CDR3 here is CASSLVRGTYNEQFF. Written as DNA, the CDR3 is TGTGCCAGCAGCTTAGTGAGGGGGACCTACAATGAGCAGTTCTTC. The V and J genes are TRBV7-9 and TRBJ2-1; TRBD1 is a possible D gene (6 bases). Trimming removed 1 base at V and 2 bases at J, with 9 bases between. The CDR3 has 15 residues. Germline CDR1 reads SEHNR; CDR2 reads FQNEAQ (reference sequence).

The chain joins TRBV28 to TRBJ2-7; 10 bases agree with TRBD2. The CDR3 is 16 residues long. The V segment lost 5 bases and the J segment 0 bases; nucleotides outside the gene matches: 7. The germline V gene has CDR1 MDHEN and CDR2 SYDVKM. CDR3 coding DNA: TGTGCCAGCAGTACCCCCTCTAGCGGGGGCTCCTACGAGCAGTACTTC. The encoded protein is CASSTPSSGGSYEQYF.

The chain couples TRBV29-1 to TRBJ1-1, with D hard to call. The V end was cut by 7 bases, the J end by 3 bases, with 9 bases between. Looked up from germline, CDR1 is SQVTM and CDR2 is ANQGSEA. The CDR3 consists of 11 residues. The CDR3 nucleotides are TGCAGCGGATCAGTGGACACTGAAGCTTTCTTT. Its protein product is CSGSVDTEAFF.

The chain recombines TRBV28 with TRBJ2-3; a possible D gene is TRBD1 (6 bases). This CDR3 spans 16 amino acids. The V end lost 8 bases, the J end lost 3 bases, and 21 bases lay between the germline ends. In germline, CDR1 is MDHEN, CDR2 SYDVKM. CDR3 bases: TGTGCCAGCCCCCCTGGGGAGTTGGGGGCTACAGATACGCAGTATTTT. This sequence encodes CASPPGELGATDTQYF.

This clone is a singleton in its sample. The rearrangement links TRBV6-5 to TRBJ2-7, with a possible D match to TRBD1 (6 bases). This CDR3 spans 16 amino acids. The V gene lost 0 bases and the J gene lost 1 base, with 13 bases spanning the gap. CDR1 is MNHEY and CDR2 is SVGAGI in the germline V gene. CDR3: CASSYSTGQTSYEQYF. The CDR3 bases are TGTGCCAGCAGTTACTCGACAGGCCAGACATCCTACGAGCAGTACTTC.

The chain is built from TRBV10-3 and TRBJ2-4; D remains ambiguous. Trimming shortened V by 3 bases and J by 6 bases, and 6 bases separated the two germline ends. CDR3 length: 12 residues. Germline V gene lookup returns CDR1 ENHRY and CDR2 SYGVKD. CDR3 region: CAISDAGNIQYF. Written as DNA, the CDR3 is TGTGCCATCAGTGACGCCGGAAACATTCAGTACTTC.

The V call is TRBV20-1, the J call TRBJ1-2, with D unclear. Germline V gene sequence: CDR1 DFQATT, CDR2 SNEGSKA (reference sequence). With 6 bases removed from V and 12 bases from J, the gap between germline ends came to 17 bases. CDR3 length: 11 amino acids. The CDR3 here is CSAPATGIHTF. CDR3 in DNA: TGCAGTGCCCCCGCTACGGGGATCCACACCTTC.

The chain links TRBV5-1 to TRBJ1-3, with TRBD1 matching 8 bases. The J segment lost 2 bases and the V segment lost 4 bases, leaving 5 bases of the junction unmatched. CDR3 size: 15 residues. Germline CDR1 reads SGHRS; CDR2 reads YFSETQ. CDR3 residues: CASSPDRATGNTIYF. In DNA form, the CDR3 reads TGCGCCAGCAGCCCGGACAGGGCAACTGGAAACACCATATATTTT.

The CDR3 here is CASSFRTGLETEAFF. CDR3 DNA sequence: TGTGCCAGCAGCTTTCGAACAGGCCTAGAAACTGAAGCTTTCTTT. The V gene is TRBV9, the J gene TRBJ1-1, with D possibly being TRBD1 (5 bases). CDR1 is SGDLS, CDR2 YYNGEE, per germline. This CDR3 is 15 amino acids long. Trimming pared 4 bases from V and 5 bases from J, leaving 18 bases between.

The chain is built from TRBV9 and TRBJ1-1; possibly TRBD1 for D (5 bases). Germline CDR1 and CDR2: SGDLS and YYNGEE. This CDR3 comprises 16 residues. Trimming cost V 0 bases and J 7 bases, with 19 bases left between them. The CDR3 protein is CASSVAPAWQGDEAFF. The CDR3, as DNA: TGTGCCAGCAGCGTAGCCCCAGCGTGGCAGGGTGATGAAGCTTTCTTT.

The chain links TRBV18 to TRBJ1-1, with D hard to call. Germline CDR1 KGHSH, CDR2 LQKENI. The CDR3 spans 15 residues. The V and J ends lost 2 bases and 3 bases respectively, with 13 bases between them. DNA for the CDR3: TGTGCCAGCTCACCAGTGCCACCGCGGGACACTGAAGCTTTCTTT. Translating gives CASSPVPPRDTEAFF. The entire variable domain, with the rest obtained from reference TRBV18 and TRBJ1-1, is as follows: NAGVMQNPRHLVRRRGQEARLRCSPMKGHSHVYWYRQLPEEGLKFMVYLQKENIIDESGMPKERFSAEFPKEGPSILRIQQVVRGDSAAYFCASSPVPPRDTEAFFGQGTRLTVV.

The chain links TRBV11-1 to TRBJ2-7; 8 positions agree with TRBD1. Germline trimming cut 5 bases from V and 3 bases from J; bases unmatched to any gene: 3. This CDR3 is built from 13 residues. Germline V lookup: CDR1 SGHAT, CDR2 FQDESV (reference sequence). In DNA form, the CDR3 reads TGTGCCAGCAGCACTGACAGGGGCTACGAGCAGTACTTC. This sequence encodes CASSTDRGYEQYF.

This chain uses TRBV2 with TRBJ2-3, with TRBD2 matching 12 bases. The V gene end was trimmed by 7 bases and the J gene end by 4 bases; junction bases not matched to a gene: 9. Per the germline V gene, CDR1 is SNHLY and CDR2 is FYNNEI. The CDR3 consists of 16 residues. The CDR3 loop reads CASTVLLAGGPDTQYF. In nucleotides, the CDR3 is TGTGCCAGCACCGTCCTACTAGCGGGGGGCCCAGATACGCAGTATTTT.

The CDR3 protein is CSGTGGGEQFF. In DNA, the CDR3 is TGCAGCGGTACAGGGGGCGGGGAGCAGTTCTTC. The gene calls are TRBV29-1 and TRBJ2-1, with 9 bases lining up with TRBD1. The CDR3 has 11 residues. The trim removed 7 bases at V and 10 bases at J, leaving 5 bases unmatched. Germline assignment: CDR1 SQVTM and CDR2 ANQGSEA.

In nucleotides, the CDR3 is TGTGCCAGCAGTTTTAGCGGGAGTATCAACGAGCAGTACTTC. Residues: CASSFSGSINEQYF. The V gene is TRBV27, the J gene TRBJ2-7; 9 bases map to TRBD2. Trimming took 3 bases from V and 5 from J; bases not matched to a gene: 5. The germline V gene encodes CDR1 MNHEY and CDR2 SMNVEV (reference sequence). This CDR3 is built from 14 residues.